The source of this T cell receptor beta chain is a study of T-cell memory formation after mild COVID-19. TCRdb analysed the 5' RACE reads with MiXCR anew, one entry per CDR3 protein. The sample has roughly 300,000 distinct CDR3 sequences, 8% to 9% seen once; the top ten hold approximately 22%. With respect to this clonotype: As yet, its antigen is unknown.

Whole-study findings and limits: Specificity for SARS-CoV-2 was not confirmed among the second-wave clones peaking on day 37. The study found contracting CD4+ clones mainly in CM and EM and contracting CD8+ clones in EMRA.

Germline CDR1 SEHNR, CDR2 FQNEAQ (reference sequence). The CDR3 loop spans 13 amino acids. V gave up 0 bases and J gave up 8 bases, with 10 bases separating them. The material sequenced was PBMCs or a T cell subset sorted from them (not recorded which). V usage is TRBV7-9 and J usage is TRBJ1-1, with D perhaps matching TRBD1 (5 bases). The receptor comes from a man aged 18 to 29 who had mild COVID-19 (a few samples of this study predate the infection). Cell type and time point are not known. The CDR3 loop is CASSLAGPGEAFF. CDR3 DNA: TGTGCCAGCAGCTTAGCGGGACCCGGGGAAGCTTTCTTT.